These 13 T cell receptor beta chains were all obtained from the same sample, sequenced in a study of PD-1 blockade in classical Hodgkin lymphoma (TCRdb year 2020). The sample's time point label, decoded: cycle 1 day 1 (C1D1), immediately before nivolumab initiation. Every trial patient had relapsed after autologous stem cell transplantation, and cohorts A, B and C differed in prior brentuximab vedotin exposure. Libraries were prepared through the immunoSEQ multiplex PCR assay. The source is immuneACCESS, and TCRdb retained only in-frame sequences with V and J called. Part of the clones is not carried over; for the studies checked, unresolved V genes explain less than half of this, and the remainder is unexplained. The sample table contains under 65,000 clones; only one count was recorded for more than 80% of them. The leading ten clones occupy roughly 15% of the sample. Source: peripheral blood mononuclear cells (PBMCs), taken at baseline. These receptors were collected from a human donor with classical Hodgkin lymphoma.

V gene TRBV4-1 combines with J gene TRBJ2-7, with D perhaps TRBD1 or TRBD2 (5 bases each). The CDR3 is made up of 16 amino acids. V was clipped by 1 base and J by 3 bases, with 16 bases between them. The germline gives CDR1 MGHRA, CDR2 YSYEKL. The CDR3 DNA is TGCGCCAGCAGCCAAGCGACCCGGGGACGTTACTACGAGCAGTACTTC. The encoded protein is CASSQATRGRYYEQYF.

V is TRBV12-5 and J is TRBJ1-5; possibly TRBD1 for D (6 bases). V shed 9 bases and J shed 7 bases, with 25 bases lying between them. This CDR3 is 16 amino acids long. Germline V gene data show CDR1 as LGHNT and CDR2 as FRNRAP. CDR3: CASQLLGGNRGQPQHF. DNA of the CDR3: TGTGCTAGCCAACTCTTAGGCGGGAATAGGGGGCAGCCCCAGCATTTT.

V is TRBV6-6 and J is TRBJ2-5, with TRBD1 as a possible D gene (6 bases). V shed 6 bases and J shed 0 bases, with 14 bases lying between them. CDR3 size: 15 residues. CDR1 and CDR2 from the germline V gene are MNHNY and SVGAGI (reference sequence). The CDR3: CASSTNTGYQETQYF. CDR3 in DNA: TGTGCCAGCAGCACCAACACAGGGTACCAAGAGACCCAGTACTTC.

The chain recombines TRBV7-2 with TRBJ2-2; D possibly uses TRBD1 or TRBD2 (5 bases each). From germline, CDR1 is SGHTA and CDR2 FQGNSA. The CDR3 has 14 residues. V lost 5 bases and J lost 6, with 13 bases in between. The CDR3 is CASSRSRGAGELFF. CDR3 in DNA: TGTGCCAGCAGCCGATCGAGGGGCGCCGGGGAGCTGTTTTTT.

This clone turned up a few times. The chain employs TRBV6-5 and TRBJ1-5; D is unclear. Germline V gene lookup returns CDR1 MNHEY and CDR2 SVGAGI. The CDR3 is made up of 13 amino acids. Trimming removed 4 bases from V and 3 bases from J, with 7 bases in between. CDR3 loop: CASSSSSNQPQHF. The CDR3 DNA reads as TGTGCCAGCAGTTCGAGTTCCAATCAGCCCCAGCATTTT.

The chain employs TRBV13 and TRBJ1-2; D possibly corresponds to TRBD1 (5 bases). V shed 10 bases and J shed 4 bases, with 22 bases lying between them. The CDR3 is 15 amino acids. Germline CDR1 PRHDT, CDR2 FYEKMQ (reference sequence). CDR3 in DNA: TGTGCCACCCGTGAGACGGGACGCCATCTCTATGGCTACACCTTC. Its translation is CATRETGRHLYGYTF.

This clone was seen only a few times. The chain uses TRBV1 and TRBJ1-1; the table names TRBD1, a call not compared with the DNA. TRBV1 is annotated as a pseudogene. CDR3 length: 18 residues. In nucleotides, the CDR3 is TGCACCAGCAGCCCTCGGGGGGACAGGGTCGAGGGATACACTGAAGCTTTCTTT. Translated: CTSSPRGDRVEGYTEAFF.

CDR3 nucleotides: TGTGCCAGCTCACGACGTTTGGGGGAGCTGTTTTTT. This sequence encodes CASSRRLGELFF. This chain connects TRBV18 to TRBJ2-2, with D hard to call. Germline V gives CDR1 KGHSH, CDR2 LQKENI. V was trimmed by 4 bases and J by 8 bases, leaving 8 bases between them. This CDR3 is 12 amino acids long.

The CDR3 spells CASRSPLDRDGYTF. The CDR3 DNA sequence: TGTGCTAGTCGATCGCCCCTGGACAGGGATGGCTACACCTTC. The chain joins TRBV12-5 to TRBJ1-2; 8 positions match TRBD1. Trimming cost V 8 bases and J 6 bases; bases outside gene matches: 11. This CDR3 is 14 amino acids long. Germline lookup yields CDR1 LGHNT and CDR2 FRNRAP.

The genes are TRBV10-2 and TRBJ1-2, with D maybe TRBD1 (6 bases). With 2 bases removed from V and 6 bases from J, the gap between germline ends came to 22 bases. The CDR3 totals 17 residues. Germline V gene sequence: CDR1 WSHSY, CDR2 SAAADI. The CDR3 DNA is TGCGCCAGCAGTGAGGATTATAGGGGGTGGGATCCCGATGGCTACACCTTC. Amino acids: CASSEDYRGWDPDGYTF.

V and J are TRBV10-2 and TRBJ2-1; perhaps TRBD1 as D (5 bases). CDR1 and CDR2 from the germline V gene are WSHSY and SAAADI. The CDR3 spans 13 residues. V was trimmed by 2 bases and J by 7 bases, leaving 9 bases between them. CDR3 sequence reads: CASSEDSSNEQFF. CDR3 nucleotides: TGCGCCAGCAGTGAGGACAGTTCTAATGAGCAGTTCTTC.

For the CDR3, the DNA is TGTGCCAGCAGCATCGGGACTCGGGGTTACGAGCAGTACTTC. Amino acid sequence: CASSIGTRGYEQYF. The chain recombines TRBV7-2 with TRBJ2-7; tentatively, D is TRBD2 (6 bases). Trimming cost V 5 bases and J 4 bases, with 15 bases left between them. CDR3 length: 14 amino acids. Germline values: CDR1 SGHTA, CDR2 FQGNSA.

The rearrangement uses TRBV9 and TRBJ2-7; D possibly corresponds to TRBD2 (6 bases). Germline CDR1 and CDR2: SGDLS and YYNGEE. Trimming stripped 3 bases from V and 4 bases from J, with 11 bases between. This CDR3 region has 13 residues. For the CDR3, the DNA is TGTGCCAGCAGCGCCACTAGCTGGTACGAGCAGTACTTC. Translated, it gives CASSATSWYEQYF.